This is a list of T cell receptor beta chains from one sample in a study of cytomegalovirus exposure and HLA in healthy donors. The table came from immunoSEQ multiplex PCR; TCRdb's copy has only in-frame clones and leaves some out. The sample consists of more than 100,000 clones, roughly 14% of them appearing once. Material for sequencing was PBMCs. All receptors come from a woman aged 18-29 years in good health and CMV-seronegative. Each CDR3 is given with its conserved first and last residue. A D gene is named only where the DNA matches it firmly. Expanded clones are given a class, and other clones once, few, many or no size at all.

J gene	D gene	V gene	CDR3 length	clone size	CDR3 DNA	CDR3 protein
TRBJ2-3	TRBD2	TRBV7-2	18	few	TGTGCCAGCAGCTTAGTGCCTAGCGGGGGGGCTAGCACAGATACGCAGTATTTT	CASSLVPSGGASTDTQYF
TRBJ2-2	TRBD2	TRBV29-1	18	few	TGCAGCGTTGAAGATCGGGCTAGCGGGAGGGCCGACACCGGGGAGCTGTTTTTT	CSVEDRASGRADTGELFF
TRBJ2-7	NA	TRBV5-1	15	NA	TGCGCCAGCAGCTTCCCGGGACAACCTTCCTACGAGCAGTACTTC	CASSFPGQPSYEQYF
TRBJ2-5	NA	TRBV5-1	14	NA	TGCGCCAGCAGCTTGTTCGGACTGGAGGAGACCCAGTACTTC	CASSLFGLEETQYF
TRBJ1-1	NA	TRBV30	15	NA	TGTGCCTGGAGTGCCCAAAACAGTTGGAACGCTGAAGCTTTCTTT	CAWSAQNSWNAEAFF
TRBJ1-2	NA	TRBV18	15	few	TGTGCCAGCTCACCAATACAGGGAGTGAACTATGGCTACACCTTC	CASSPIQGVNYGYTF
TRBJ2-2	NA	TRBV2	15	few	TGTGCCAGCAAGGGGCAGGGCTGGAACACCGGGGAGCTGTTTTTT	CASKGQGWNTGELFF
TRBJ2-4	TRBD1	TRBV28	16	NA	TGTGCCAGCAGTTCCCCTACAGGGGTGGACAAAAACATTCAGTACTTC	CASSSPTGVDKNIQYF
TRBJ1-1	NA	TRBV25-1	14	few	TGTGCCAGCAGAATGGAGGGACGGACAATTGAAGCTTTCTTT	CASRMEGRTIEAFF
TRBJ1-1	NA	TRBV9	15	few	TGTGCCAGCAGCCCCGAGACAGGTGAAAACACTGAAGCTTTCTTT	CASSPETGENTEAFF
TRBJ1-5	NA	TRBV28	14	NA	TGTGCCAGCAGCACGGACAGTAGCAATCAGCCCCAGCATTTT	CASSTDSSNQPQHF
TRBJ2-5	NA	TRBV2	11	NA	TGTGCCAGCAGTGATGGCGAGACCCAGTACTTC	CASSDGETQYF
TRBJ1-5	NA	TRBV19	14	NA	TGTGCCAGTAGTATGGTGGCAGTTGGTCAGCCCCAGCATTTT	CASSMVAVGQPQHF
TRBJ2-1	NA	TRBV15	12	NA	TGTGCCACCAGAGGCAGCGACAATGAGCAGTTCTTC	CATRGSDNEQFF
TRBJ1-6	NA	TRBV11-2	14	few	TGTGCCAGCAGTCTACAGCGGAATGGTTCACCCCTCCACTTT	CASSLQRNGSPLHF
TRBJ1-2	TRBD1	TRBV9	15	few	TGTGCCAGCAGCGCCTCCCGACAGGGATCCTATGGCTACACCTTC	CASSASRQGSYGYTF
TRBJ2-5	NA	TRBV7-2	14	NA	TGTGCCAGCAGCCCCCGGGTGACGTCGGAGACCCAGTACTTC	CASSPRVTSETQYF
TRBJ1-2	NA	TRBV2	13	NA	TGTGCCAGCCTACGAGACTCTCCGGGTGGCTACACCTTC	CASLRDSPGGYTF
TRBJ2-1	TRBD2	TRBV13	19	few	TGTGCCAGCAGCCCGACCCCAACCGAGCGGGGGGGCCTGTACAATGAGCAGTTCTTC	CASSPTPTERGGLYNEQFF
TRBJ2-6	NA	TRBV28	16	few	TGTGCCAGCAGGGAGGACGGATCTCCTGGGGCCAACGTCCTGACTTTC	CASREDGSPGANVLTF
TRBJ2-7	NA	TRBV29-1	11	NA	TGCAGCGTTGTCTCGGTGTACGAGCAGTACTTC	CSVVSVYEQYF
TRBJ2-7	TRBD1	TRBV2	14	many	TGTGCCAGCGGGGGACAGGGGGCCTTTTACGAGCAGTACTTC	CASGGQGAFYEQYF
TRBJ1-6	NA	TRBV7-2	14	few	TGTGCCAGCACCGAATCCAGGGTGAATTCACCCCTCCACTTT	CASTESRVNSPLHF
TRBJ2-3	TRBD1	TRBV4-3	17	medium-sized	TGCGCCAGCAGCCAAGCCTGGAGGGGACAGGGGGCAGATACGCAGTATTTT	CASSQAWRGQGADTQYF
TRBJ1-4	NA	TRBV7-9	12	few	TGTGCCAGCACCATGAGTGGTGAAAAACTGTTTTTT	CASTMSGEKLFF
TRBJ2-7	TRBD1	TRBV7-2	15	NA	TGTGCCAGCAGCTGGGGGGGACAGGGGTCCTACGAGCAGTACTTC	CASSWGGQGSYEQYF
TRBJ1-2	NA	TRBV6-1	14	few	TGTGCCAGCAGTGACCGAGGGCTCAGCTATGGCTACACCTTC	CASSDRGLSYGYTF
TRBJ2-2	NA	TRBV7-2	15	NA	TGTGCCAGCAGCTTAGTGTTGGGGGCGGCCGGGGAGCTGTTTTTT	CASSLVLGAAGELFF
TRBJ2-5	TRBD2	TRBV2	16	NA	TGTGCCAGCAGTGTACGACTAGCGGGAGGTCAAGAGACCCAGTACTTC	CASSVRLAGGQETQYF
TRBJ2-7	TRBD1	TRBV7-8	14	few	TGTGCCAGCAGCTCGGGACAGGGGGTGAACGAGCAGTACTTC	CASSSGQGVNEQYF
TRBJ2-7	NA	TRBV6-5	14	few	TGTGCCAGCAGTTTCTCGGCCAGGGTAGGCGAGCAGTACTTC	CASSFSARVGEQYF
TRBJ2-3	NA	TRBV4-2	16	many	TGTGCCAGCAGCCAAGGGGAAGGAGGCGGCACAGATACGCAGTATTTT	CASSQGEGGGTDTQYF
TRBJ2-3	NA	TRBV25-1	15	few	TGTGCCAGCAGTGACTTCGGGCTGGGGCTGGATACGCAGTATTTT	CASSDFGLGLDTQYF
TRBJ2-7	NA	TRBV7-9	15	NA	TGTGCCAGCAGCTTCCACGGGGGACTGGCCTACGAGCAGTACTTC	CASSFHGGLAYEQYF
TRBJ2-7	TRBD2	TRBV5-6	15	NA	TGTGCCAGCAGCTTGGTTGCTAGCGGGAGGAACGAGCAGTACTTC	CASSLVASGRNEQYF
TRBJ2-2	TRBD1	TRBV7-7	21	NA	TGTGCCAGCAGTCCAGGTATCATACTCGGACAGGGGGCCGCAAGCACCGGGGAGCTGTTTTTT	CASSPGIILGQGAASTGELFF
TRBJ2-7	TRBD2	TRBV15	16	NA	TGTGCCACCAGCAGAGATAGGACTAGCGGTGCCTACGCGCAGTACTTC	CATSRDRTSGAYAQYF
TRBJ2-1	TRBD2	TRBV6-1	15	NA	TGTGCCAGCAGTGGTCTAGCGGGAGACGGGAATGAGCAGTTCTTC	CASSGLAGDGNEQFF
TRBJ2-3	TRBD2	TRBV6-5	14	NA	TGTGCCAGCAGTTCTAGCGGGAGGAAGGATACGCAGTATTTT	CASSSSGRKDTQYF
TRBJ1-1	NA	TRBV5-1	13	few	TGCGCCAGCAGCTTGAGGGGGAGCACTGAAGCTTTCTTT	CASSLRGSTEAFF
TRBJ1-1	NA	TRBV29-1	13	few	TGCAGCGTTGATCGGGGGGGAAACACTGAAGCTTTCTTT	CSVDRGGNTEAFF
TRBJ2-7	TRBD2	TRBV9	16	NA	TGTGCCAGCGCGAGCGGGATAGCGGGAGTAGTAAGCGAGCAGTACTTC	CASASGIAGVVSEQYF
TRBJ2-5	TRBD2	TRBV27	19	few	TGTGCCAGCAGTCCATCACTAGCGGGGGGGATTGTTTGGGAGGAGACCCAGTACTTC	CASSPSLAGGIVWEETQYF
TRBJ2-3	NA	TRBV5-1	14	NA	TGCGCCAGCAGCTTGGGCGGTAGCACAGATACGCAGTATTTT	CASSLGGSTDTQYF
TRBJ1-1	NA	TRBV18	13	few	TGTGCCAGCTCCCAAGGACTTTTAGTGGAAGCTTTCTTT	CASSQGLLVEAFF
TRBJ2-2	NA	TRBV6-1	13	NA	TGTGCCAGCAGTACTCGGGACACCGGGGAGCTGTTTTTT	CASSTRDTGELFF
TRBJ2-7	NA	TRBV7-9	15	NA	TGTGCCGTAATAGAAGGGGCGATACCCTCCTACGAGCAGTACTTC	CAVIEGAIPSYEQYF
TRBJ2-7	TRBD2	TRBV7-2	19	NA	TGTGCCAGCAGCGCACGGACTAGCGGGAGGGCCTGGAGATCCTACGAGCAGTACTTC	CASSARTSGRAWRSYEQYF
TRBJ1-1	NA	TRBV19	13	NA	TGTGCCAGTACAGAGGGAGGCGGTACTGAAGCTTTCTTT	CASTEGGGTEAFF
TRBJ2-2	TRBD2	TRBV9	17	NA	TGTGCCAGCAGCGTCCCAGGGACTAGCGGGCACACCGGGGAGCTGTTTTTT	CASSVPGTSGHTGELFF
TRBJ2-3	TRBD2	TRBV30	14	NA	TGTGCCTCTACCGGGACTAGCGGGGAAGAGGCGCAGTATTTT	CASTGTSGEEAQYF
TRBJ2-7	TRBD1	TRBV4-3	15	NA	TGCGCCAGCAGCCACAGCCCGGGACAGGGGTTCGAGCAGTACTTC	CASSHSPGQGFEQYF
TRBJ1-6	TRBD1	TRBV5-1	14	few	TGCGCCAGCAGCTTGCGACAGGGTAATTCACCCCTCCACTTT	CASSLRQGNSPLHF
TRBJ2-1	TRBD2	TRBV29-1	15	NA	TGCAGCGTACCTGAGCGGGGGGGGATTTACAATGAGCAGTTCTTC	CSVPERGGIYNEQFF
TRBJ2-3	NA	TRBV15	15	few	TGTGCCACCAGCAGAGATGAGAGGAGCACAGATACGCAGTATTTT	CATSRDERSTDTQYF